This TCR beta chain was documented in a study of CD8 T cells in Susac syndrome. Study results and limitations: A relatively small number of individuals underwent TCR sequencing and HLA analysis.

Germline V CDR1 and CDR2: SNHLY, FYNNEI. V lost 10 bases to trimming and J lost 0 bases, with 16 bases between them. CDR3 length: 14 amino acids. Sequencing of TCR beta was undertaken in CD8+ and CD4+ T cells derived from blood. Reverse transcription of roughly 0.5 to 1 ug RNA was carried out with random hexamers. Coverage of TCR beta CDR3 amplification by immunoSEQ multiplex PCR extended to 54 Vbeta and 13 Jbeta. MiXCR, applied by TCRdb to the immunoSEQ multiplex PCR reads, yields one record per CDR3 protein. The repertoire holds some 130,000 distinct CDR3 sequences, with 90% to 95% as singletons. To note about this clonotype: What it binds is unknown.

Source material: CD4+ T cells from PBMCs. The chain uses TRBV2 and TRBJ2-7; D is unclear. This receptor was identified in a human donor with multiple sclerosis. The CDR3 here is CATVSSRSSYEQYF. CDR3 nucleotides: TGTGCCACCGTAAGCAGTCGGAGCTCCTACGAGCAGTACTTC.